This T cell receptor (beta chain) emerged from a study of human T cells and chemical hapten exposure. Study in general: Patches that contained 0.01% DPC were applied to the upper back and read at 6 days. The patients, most of them female, presented with alopecia areata, totalis or universalis.

Time point indicated: pre-sensitization, week 0. As to treatment: therapeutic diphenylcyclopropenone sensitization with weekly scalp DPC. As processed by the authors: Counts of TCRs in each sample centred on a median of around 99,000 and extended from around 25,000 to 690,000. TCRdb re-called the RACE reads through MiXCR, storing one row per CDR3 protein. Here the V and J calls rest on TCRdb's processing, not on the authors' analysis. Of approximately 260,000 distinct CDR3 sequences in the sample, about 7.7% were seen once. This receptor was identified in a man in his late teens or twenties with alopecia areata. Some clones in this sample may be carry-over from other donors' samples. The input for sequencing was whole blood, taken in connection with sensitization to the hapten diphenylcyclopropenone (DPC).

The CDR3, as DNA: TGTGCCAGCAGCCAAATAGCGGGGGAAGGTACAGATACGCAGTATTTT. Translation gives CASSQIAGEGTDTQYF. The chain links TRBV3-1 to TRBJ2-3; 9 nucleotides line up with TRBD2. CDR1 and CDR2 (germline): LGHDT, YNNKEL (reference sequence). The V segment lost 2 bases and the J segment 3 bases; nucleotides outside the gene matches: 6. The CDR3 loop spans 16 amino acids.